These T cell receptor beta chains were read from a single sample in a study of metastatic and nonmetastatic thyroid tumors. From the PCR reads, TCRdb re-called clones with MiXCR. The data hold 30,000 to 40,000 clones, with around 16% observed a single time. The sequenced sample consisted of blood. These receptor sequences come from a male donor with papillary thyroid cancer or a benign thyroid nodule (not recorded which). Some clones in this sample may be carry-over from other donors' samples. Each CDR3 is given with its conserved first and last residue. The D gene is left open where the match is weak. Not all rows give a size; the values are once, few, many and, for expanded clones, a class.

many	TRBJ2-2	NA	TRBV5-1	CASRKGQGNTGELFF	TGCGCCAGCCGGAAGGGGCAGGGTAACACCGGGGAGCTGTTTTTT
NA	TRBJ1-3	NA	TRBV9	CASSGGLRVGGRNTIYF	TGTGCCAGCAGCGGCGGGCTTAGGGTGGGGGGAAGAAACACCATATATTTT
few	TRBJ2-1	NA	TRBV27	CASSPLDNEQFF	TGTGCCAGCAGTCCGCTCGACAATGAGCAGTTCTTC
NA	TRBJ2-7	NA	TRBV6-5	CASTSTGGSYEQYF	TGTGCCAGCACTTCCACCGGGGGCTCCTACGAGCAGTACTTC
many	TRBJ1-1	NA	TRBV30	CAWSRGRGTEAFF	TGTGCCTGGAGCCGTGGACGGGGCACTGAAGCTTTCTTT
many	TRBJ2-1	TRBD2	TRBV6-4	CASSPLAGPYNEQFF	TGTGCCAGCAGCCCCCTAGCGGGGCCATACAATGAGCAGTTCTTC
NA	TRBJ2-1	NA	TRBV5-4	CASSLKREQFF	TGTGCCAGCAGCTTAAAACGTGAGCAGTTCTTC
many	TRBJ1-5	NA	TRBV29-1	CSVGEPNQPQHF	TGCAGCGTGGGAGAACCGAATCAGCCCCAGCATTTT
many	TRBJ2-3	NA	TRBV20-1	CSASTPTGHLSTDTQYF	TGCAGTGCTAGTACCCCTACGGGACATCTTAGCACAGATACGCAGTATTTT
medium-sized	TRBJ2-7	TRBD2	TRBV12-3/TRBV12-4	CASSSQREGSYEQYF	TGTGCCAGCAGTTCCCAGCGGGAGGGCTCCTACGAGCAGTACTTC
many	TRBJ1-1	TRBD1	TRBV25-1	CASSGRQGGSTEAFF	TGTGCCAGCAGTGGGCGACAGGGGGGAAGCACTGAAGCTTTCTTT
medium-sized	TRBJ1-5	TRBD1	TRBV6-1	CASSLQQGTGQPQHF	TGTGCCAGCAGTTTGCAACAGGGGACGGGTCAGCCCCAGCATTTT
once	TRBJ1-3	NA	TRBV7-3	CASSLGGSGGNTIYF	TGTGCCAGCAGCTTAGGTGGGAGCGGTGGAAACACCATATATTTT
many	TRBJ2-7	TRBD2	TRBV6-2/TRBV6-3	CATIPSGRPYEQYF	TGTGCCACCATTCCCAGCGGGAGGCCCTACGAGCAGTACTTC
many	TRBJ2-3	TRBD2	TRBV13	CASSPRITSGRAGEGLGQYF	TGTGCCAGCAGCCCCCGTATAACTAGCGGGAGGGCCGGTGAAGGGTTGGGCCAGTATTTT